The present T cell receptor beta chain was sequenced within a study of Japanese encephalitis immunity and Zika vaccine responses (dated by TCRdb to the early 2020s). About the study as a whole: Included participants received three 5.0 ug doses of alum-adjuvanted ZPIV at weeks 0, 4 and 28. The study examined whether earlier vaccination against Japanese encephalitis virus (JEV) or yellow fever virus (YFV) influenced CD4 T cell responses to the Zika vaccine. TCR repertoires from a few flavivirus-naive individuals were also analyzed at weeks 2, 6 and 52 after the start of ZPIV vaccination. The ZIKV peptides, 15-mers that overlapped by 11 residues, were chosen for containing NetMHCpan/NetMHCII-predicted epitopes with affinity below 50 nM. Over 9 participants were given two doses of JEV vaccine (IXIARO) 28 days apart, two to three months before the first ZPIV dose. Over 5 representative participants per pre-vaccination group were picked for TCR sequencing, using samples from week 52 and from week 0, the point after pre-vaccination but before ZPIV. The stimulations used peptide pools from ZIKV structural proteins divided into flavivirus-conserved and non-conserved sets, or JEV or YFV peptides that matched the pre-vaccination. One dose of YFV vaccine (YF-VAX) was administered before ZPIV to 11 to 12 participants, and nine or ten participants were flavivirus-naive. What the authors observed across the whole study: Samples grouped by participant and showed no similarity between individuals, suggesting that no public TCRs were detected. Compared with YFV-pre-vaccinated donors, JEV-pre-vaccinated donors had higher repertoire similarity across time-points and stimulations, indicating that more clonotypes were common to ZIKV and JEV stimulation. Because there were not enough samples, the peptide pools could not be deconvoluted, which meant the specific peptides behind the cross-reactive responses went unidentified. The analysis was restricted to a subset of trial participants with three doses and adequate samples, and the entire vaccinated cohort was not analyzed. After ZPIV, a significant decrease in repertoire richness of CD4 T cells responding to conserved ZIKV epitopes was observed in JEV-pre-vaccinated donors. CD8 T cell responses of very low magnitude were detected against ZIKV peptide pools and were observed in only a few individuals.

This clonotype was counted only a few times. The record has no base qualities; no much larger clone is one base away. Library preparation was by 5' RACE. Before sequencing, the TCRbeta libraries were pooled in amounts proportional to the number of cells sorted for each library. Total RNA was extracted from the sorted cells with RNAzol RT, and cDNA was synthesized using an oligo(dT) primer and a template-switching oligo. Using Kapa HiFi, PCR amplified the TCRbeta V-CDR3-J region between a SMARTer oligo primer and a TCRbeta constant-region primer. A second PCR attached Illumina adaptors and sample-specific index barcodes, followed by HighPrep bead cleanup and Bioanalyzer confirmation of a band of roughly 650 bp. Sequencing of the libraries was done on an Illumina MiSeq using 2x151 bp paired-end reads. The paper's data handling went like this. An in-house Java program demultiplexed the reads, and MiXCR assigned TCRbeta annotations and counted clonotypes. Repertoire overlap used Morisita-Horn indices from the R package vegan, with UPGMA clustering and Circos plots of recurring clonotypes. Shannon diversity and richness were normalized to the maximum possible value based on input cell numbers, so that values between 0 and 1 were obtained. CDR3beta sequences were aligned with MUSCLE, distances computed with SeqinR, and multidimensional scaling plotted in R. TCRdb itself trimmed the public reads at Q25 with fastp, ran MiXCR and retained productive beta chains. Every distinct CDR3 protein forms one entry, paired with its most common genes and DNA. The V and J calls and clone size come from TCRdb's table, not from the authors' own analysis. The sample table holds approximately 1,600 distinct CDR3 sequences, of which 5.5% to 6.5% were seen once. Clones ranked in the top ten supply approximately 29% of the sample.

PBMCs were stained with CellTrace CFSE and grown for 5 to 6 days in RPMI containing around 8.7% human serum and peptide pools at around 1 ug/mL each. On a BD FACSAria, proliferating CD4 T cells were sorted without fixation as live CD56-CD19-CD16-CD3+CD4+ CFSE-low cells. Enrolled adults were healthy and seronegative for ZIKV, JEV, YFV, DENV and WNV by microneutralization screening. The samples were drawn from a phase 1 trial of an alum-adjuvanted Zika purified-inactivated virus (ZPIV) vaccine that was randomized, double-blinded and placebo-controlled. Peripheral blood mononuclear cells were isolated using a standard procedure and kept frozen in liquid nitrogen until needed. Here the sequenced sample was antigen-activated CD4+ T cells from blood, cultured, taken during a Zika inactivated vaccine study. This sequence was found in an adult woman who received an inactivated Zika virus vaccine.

The CDR3 reads as follows: CASSEARAANSRAFF. The bases are TGTGCCAGCAGTGAAGCGAGGGCGGCCAACAGTCGGGCTTTCTTT. The V and J genes are TRBV2 and TRBJ1-1, with an unclear D gene assignment. The CDR3, cysteine through phenylalanine, is 15 amino acids long. Only the CDR3 part of the read is kept: 45 bases, read in frame from the first base. A distance of 19 bases separates the germline ends of V and J, which lose 0 bases and 11 bases respectively. CDR1 and CDR2, per the germline V gene, are SNHLY and FYNNEI.